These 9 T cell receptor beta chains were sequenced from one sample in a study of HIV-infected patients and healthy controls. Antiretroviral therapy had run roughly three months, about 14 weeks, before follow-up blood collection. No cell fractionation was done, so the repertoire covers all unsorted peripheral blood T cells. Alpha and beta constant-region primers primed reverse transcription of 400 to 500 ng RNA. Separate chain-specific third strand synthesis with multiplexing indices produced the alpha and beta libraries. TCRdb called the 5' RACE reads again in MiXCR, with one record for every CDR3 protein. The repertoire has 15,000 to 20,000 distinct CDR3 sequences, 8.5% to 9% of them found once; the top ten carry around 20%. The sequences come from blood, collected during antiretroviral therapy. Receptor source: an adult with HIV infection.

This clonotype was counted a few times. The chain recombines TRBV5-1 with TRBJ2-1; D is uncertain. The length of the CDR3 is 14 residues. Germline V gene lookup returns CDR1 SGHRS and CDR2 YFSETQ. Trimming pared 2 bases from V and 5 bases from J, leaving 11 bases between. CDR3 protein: CASSLSHLDNEQFF. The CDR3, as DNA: TGCGCCAGCAGCTTATCCCATCTTGACAATGAGCAGTTCTTC.

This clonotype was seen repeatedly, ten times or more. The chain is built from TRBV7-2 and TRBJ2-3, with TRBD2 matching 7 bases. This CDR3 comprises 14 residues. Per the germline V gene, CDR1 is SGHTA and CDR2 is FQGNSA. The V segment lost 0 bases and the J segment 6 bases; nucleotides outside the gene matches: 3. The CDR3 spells CASSLAGGADTQYF. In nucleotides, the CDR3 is TGTGCCAGCAGCTTAGCGGGAGGGGCGGATACGCAGTATTTT.

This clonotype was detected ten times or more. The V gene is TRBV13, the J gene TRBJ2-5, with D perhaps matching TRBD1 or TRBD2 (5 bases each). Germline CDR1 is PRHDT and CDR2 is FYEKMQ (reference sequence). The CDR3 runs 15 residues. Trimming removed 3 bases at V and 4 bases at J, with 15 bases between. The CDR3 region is CASSFTGTRRETQYF. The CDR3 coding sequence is TGTGCCAGCAGCTTTACCGGGACGCGGCGAGAGACCCAGTACTTC. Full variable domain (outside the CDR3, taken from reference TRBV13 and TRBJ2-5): AAGVIQSPRHLIKEKRETATLKCYPIPRHDTVYWYQQGPGQDPQFLISFYEKMQSDKGSIPDRFSAQQFSDYHSELNMSSLELGDSALYFCASSFTGTRRETQYFGPGTRLLVL.

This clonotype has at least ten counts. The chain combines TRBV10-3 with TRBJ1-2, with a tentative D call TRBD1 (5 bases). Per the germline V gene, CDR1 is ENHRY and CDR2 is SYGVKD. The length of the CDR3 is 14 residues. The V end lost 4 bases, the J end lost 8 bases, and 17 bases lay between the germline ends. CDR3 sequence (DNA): TGTGCCATCAGTGGGGGCGAGGAGGGCGGCGGCTACACCTTC. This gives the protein CAISGGEEGGGYTF.

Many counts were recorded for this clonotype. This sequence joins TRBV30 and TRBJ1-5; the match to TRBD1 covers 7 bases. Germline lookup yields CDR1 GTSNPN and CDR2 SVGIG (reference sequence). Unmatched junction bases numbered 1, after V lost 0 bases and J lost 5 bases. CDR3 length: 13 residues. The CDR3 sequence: CAWSVQGDQPQHF. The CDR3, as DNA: TGTGCCTGGAGTGTTCAGGGGGATCAGCCCCAGCATTTT.

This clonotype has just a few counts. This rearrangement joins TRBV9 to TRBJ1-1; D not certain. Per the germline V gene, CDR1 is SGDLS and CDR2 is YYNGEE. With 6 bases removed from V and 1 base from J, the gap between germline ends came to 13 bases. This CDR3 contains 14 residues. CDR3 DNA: TGTGCCAGCAACCCTTGGGTGGCGAACACTGAAGCTTTCTTT. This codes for CASNPWVANTEAFF.

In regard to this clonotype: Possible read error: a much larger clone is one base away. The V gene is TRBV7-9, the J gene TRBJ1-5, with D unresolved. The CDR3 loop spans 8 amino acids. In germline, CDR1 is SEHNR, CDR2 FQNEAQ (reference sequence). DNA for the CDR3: TGTGCCAGCAACCGCATGTATTTT. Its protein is CASNRMYF.

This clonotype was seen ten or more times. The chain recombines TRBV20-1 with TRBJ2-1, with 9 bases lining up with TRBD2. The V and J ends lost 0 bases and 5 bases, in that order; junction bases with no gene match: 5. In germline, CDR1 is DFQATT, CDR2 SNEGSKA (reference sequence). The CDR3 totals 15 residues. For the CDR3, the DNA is TGCAGTGCTAGAGACGGCGGGAGGGCCCACAATGAGCAGTTCTTC. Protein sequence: CSARDGGRAHNEQFF.

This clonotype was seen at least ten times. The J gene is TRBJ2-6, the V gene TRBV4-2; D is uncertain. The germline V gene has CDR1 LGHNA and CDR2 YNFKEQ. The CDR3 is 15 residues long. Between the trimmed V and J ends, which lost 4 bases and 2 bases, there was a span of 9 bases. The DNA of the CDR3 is TGTGCCAGCAGCCCGTTATGGACTGGGGCCAACGTCCTGACTTTC. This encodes CASSPLWTGANVLTF.